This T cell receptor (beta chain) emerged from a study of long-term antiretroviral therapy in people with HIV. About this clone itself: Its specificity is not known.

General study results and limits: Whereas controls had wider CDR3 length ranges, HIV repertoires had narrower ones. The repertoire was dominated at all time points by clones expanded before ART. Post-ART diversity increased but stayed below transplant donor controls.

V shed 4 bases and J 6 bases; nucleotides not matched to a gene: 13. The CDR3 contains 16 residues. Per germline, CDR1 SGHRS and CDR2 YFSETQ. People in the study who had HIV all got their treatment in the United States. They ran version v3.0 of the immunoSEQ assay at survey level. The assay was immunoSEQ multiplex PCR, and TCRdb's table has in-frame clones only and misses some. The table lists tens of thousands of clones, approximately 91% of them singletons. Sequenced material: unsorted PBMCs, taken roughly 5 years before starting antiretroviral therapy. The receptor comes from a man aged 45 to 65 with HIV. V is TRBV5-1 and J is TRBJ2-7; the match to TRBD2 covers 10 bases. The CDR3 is CASSSGGSSGSLEQYF. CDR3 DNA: TGCGCCAGCAGCAGTGGAGGGTCTAGCGGGAGTCTCGAGCAGTACTTC.